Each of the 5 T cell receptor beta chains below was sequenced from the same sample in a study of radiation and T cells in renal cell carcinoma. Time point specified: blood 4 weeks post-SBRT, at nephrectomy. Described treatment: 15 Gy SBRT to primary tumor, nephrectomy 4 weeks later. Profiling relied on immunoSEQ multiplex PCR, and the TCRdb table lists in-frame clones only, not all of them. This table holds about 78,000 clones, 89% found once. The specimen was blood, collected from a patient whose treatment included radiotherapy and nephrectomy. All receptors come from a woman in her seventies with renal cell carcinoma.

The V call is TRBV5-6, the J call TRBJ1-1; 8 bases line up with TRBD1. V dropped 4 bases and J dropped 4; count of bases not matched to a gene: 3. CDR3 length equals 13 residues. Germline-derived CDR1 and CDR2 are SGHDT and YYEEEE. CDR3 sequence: CASSPQGGTEAFF. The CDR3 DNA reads TGTGCCAGCAGCCCACAGGGGGGCACTGAAGCTTTCTTT.

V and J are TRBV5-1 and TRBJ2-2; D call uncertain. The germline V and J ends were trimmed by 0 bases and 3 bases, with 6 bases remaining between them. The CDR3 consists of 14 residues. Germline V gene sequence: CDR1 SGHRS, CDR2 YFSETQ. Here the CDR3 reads CASSLGHDTGELFF. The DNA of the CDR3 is TGCGCCAGCAGCTTGGGACATGACACCGGGGAGCTGTTTTTT. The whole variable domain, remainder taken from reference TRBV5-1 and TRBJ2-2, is KAGVTQTPRYLIKTRGQQVTLSCSPISGHRSVSWYQQTPGQGLQFLFEYFSETQRNKGNFPGRFSGRQFSNSRSEMNVSTLELGDSALYLCASSLGHDTGELFFGEGSRLTVL.

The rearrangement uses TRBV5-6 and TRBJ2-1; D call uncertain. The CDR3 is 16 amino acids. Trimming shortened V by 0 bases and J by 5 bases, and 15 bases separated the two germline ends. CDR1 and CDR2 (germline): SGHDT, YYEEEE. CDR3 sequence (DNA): TGTGCCAGCAGCTTGGTTGTCGTGGAGACCGACAATGAGCAGTTCTTC. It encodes CASSLVVVETDNEQFF.

CDR3 coding DNA: TGTGCCAGCAGTTACGGCCGGGGGCCCAGCGGGGAGCTGTTTTTT. Translation: CASSYGRGPSGELFF. V gene TRBV6-5 combines with J gene TRBJ2-2, with D tentatively TRBD1 or TRBD2 (6 bases each). The CDR3 is made up of 15 amino acids. V lost 2 bases to trimming and J lost 7 bases, with 14 bases between them. Per germline, CDR1 MNHEY and CDR2 SVGAGI.

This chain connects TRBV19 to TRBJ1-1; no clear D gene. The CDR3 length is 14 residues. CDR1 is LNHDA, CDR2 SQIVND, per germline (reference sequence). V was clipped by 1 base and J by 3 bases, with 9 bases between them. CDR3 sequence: CASSIVQSDTEAFF. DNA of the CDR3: TGTGCCAGTAGTATAGTACAGTCAGACACTGAAGCTTTCTTT.